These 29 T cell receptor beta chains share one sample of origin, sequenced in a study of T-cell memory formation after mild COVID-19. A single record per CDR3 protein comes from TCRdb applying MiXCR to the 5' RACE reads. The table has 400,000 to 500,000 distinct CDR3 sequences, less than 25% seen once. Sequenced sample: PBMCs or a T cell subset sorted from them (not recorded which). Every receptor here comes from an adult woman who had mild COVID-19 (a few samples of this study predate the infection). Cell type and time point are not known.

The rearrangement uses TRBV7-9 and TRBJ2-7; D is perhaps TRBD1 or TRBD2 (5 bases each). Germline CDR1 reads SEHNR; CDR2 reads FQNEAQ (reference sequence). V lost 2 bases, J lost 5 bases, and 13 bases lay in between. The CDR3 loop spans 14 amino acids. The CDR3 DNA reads TGTGCCAGCAGCTTACCCCAGGGACGAGACGAGCAGTACTTC. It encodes CASSLPQGRDEQYF.

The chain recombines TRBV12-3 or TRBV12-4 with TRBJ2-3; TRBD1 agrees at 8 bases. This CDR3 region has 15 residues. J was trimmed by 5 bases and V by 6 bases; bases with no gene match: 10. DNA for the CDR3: TGTGCCAGCAGATCCGGACAGGGCAACCTAGATACGCAGTATTTT. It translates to CASRSGQGNLDTQYF.

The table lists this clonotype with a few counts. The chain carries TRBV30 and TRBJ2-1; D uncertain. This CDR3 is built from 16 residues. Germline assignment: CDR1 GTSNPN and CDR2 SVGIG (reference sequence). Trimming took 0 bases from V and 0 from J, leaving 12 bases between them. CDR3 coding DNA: TGTGCCTGGAGTGTACGCGGCCTCAGCTCCTACAATGAGCAGTTCTTC. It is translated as CAWSVRGLSSYNEQFF.

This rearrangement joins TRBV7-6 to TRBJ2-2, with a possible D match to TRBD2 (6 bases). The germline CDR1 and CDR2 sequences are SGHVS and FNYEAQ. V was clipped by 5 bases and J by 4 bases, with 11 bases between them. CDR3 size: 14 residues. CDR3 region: CASSPGEVTGELFF. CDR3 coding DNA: TGTGCCAGCAGCCCCGGGGAGGTCACCGGGGAGCTGTTTTTT.

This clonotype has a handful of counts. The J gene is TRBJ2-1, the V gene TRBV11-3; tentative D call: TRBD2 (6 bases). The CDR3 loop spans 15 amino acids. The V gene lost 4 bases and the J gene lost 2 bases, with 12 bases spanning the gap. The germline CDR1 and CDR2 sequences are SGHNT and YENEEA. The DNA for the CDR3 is TGTGCCAGCAGCTATAGCGGAGAGGCCTACAATGAGCAGTTCTTC. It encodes CASSYSGEAYNEQFF. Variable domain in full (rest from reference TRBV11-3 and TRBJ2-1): EAGVVQSPRYKIIEKKQPVAFWCNPISGHNTLYWYLQNLGQGPELLIRYENEEAVDDSQLPKDRFSAERLKGVDSTLKIQPAELGDSAVYLCASSYSGEAYNEQFFGPGTRLTVL.

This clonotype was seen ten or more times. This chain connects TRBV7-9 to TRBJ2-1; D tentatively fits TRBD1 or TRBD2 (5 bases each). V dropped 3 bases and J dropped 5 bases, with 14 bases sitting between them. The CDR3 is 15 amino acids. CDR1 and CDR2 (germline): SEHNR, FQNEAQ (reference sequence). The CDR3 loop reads CASSFIRDAHNEQFF. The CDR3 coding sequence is TGTGCCAGCAGCTTCATCCGGGACGCGCACAATGAGCAGTTCTTC.

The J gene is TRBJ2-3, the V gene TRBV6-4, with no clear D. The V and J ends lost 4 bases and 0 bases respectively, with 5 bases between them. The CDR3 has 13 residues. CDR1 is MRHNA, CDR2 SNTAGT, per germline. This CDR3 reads CASSGSSTDTQYF. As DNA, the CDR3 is TGTGCCAGCAGTGGATCTAGCACAGATACGCAGTATTTT.

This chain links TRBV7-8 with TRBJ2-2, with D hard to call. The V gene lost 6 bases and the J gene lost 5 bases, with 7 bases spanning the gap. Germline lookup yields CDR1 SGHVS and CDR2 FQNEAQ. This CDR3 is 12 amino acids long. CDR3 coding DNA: TGTGCCAGCAGTTCATGGACCGGGGAGCTGTTTTTT. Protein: CASSSWTGELFF.

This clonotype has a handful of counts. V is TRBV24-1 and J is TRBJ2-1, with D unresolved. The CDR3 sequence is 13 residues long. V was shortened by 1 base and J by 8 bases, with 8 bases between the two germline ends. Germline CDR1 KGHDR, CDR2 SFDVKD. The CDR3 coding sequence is TGTGCCACCAGTGATTTAGGGTCCGATGAGCAGTTCTTC. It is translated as CATSDLGSDEQFF.

As DNA, the CDR3 is TGTGCCAGCAGCTACGACAGGGTGGCTGTGGATACGCAGTATTTT. Amino acids: CASSYDRVAVDTQYF. The gene calls are TRBV7-2 and TRBJ2-3; 7 bases are a match to TRBD1. Trimming took 4 bases from V and 6 from J; bases not matched to a gene: 10. This CDR3 spans 15 amino acids. Germline V gives CDR1 SGHTA, CDR2 FQGNSA.

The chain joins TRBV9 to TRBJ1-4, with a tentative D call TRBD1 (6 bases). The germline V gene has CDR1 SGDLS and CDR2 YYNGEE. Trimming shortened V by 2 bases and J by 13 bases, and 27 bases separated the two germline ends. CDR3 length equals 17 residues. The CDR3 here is CASSVGVTGTTPEGLFF. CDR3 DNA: TGTGCCAGCAGCGTGGGAGTAACCGGGACAACCCCGGAGGGACTGTTTTTT. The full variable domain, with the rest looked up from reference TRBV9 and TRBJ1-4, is DSGVTQTPKHLITATGQRVTLRCSPRSGDLSVYWYQQSLDQGLQFLIQYYNGEERAKGNILERFSAQQFPDLHSELNLSSLELGDSALYFCASSVGVTGTTPEGLFFGSGTQLSVL.

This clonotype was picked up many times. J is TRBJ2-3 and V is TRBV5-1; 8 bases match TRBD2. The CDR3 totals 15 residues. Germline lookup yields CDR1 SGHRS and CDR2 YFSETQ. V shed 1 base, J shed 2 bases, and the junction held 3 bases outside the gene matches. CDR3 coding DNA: TGCGCCAGCAGCTTGCAGCGGGGGTCCACAGATACGCAGTATTTT. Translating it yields CASSLQRGSTDTQYF.

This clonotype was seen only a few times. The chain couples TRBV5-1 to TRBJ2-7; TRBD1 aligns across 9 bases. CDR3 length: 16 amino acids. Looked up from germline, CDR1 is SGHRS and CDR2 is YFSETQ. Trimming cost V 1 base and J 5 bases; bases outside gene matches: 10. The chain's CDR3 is CASSLPTGTGNNEQYF. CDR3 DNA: TGCGCCAGCAGCTTGCCGACCGGGACAGGGAATAACGAGCAGTACTTC.

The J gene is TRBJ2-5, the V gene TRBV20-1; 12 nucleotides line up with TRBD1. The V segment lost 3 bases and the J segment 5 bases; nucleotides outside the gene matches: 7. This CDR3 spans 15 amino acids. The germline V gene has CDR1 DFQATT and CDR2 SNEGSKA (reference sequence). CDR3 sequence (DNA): TGCAGTGCTAGGCCGGGACAGGGGGCCCTGGAGACCCAGTACTTC. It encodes CSARPGQGALETQYF.

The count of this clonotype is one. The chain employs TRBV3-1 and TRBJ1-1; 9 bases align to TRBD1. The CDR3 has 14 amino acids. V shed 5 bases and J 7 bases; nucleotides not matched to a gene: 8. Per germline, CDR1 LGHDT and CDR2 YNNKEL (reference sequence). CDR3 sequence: CASSYRDRVREAFF. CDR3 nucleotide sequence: TGTGCCAGCAGCTACCGGGACAGGGTACGTGAAGCTTTCTTT.

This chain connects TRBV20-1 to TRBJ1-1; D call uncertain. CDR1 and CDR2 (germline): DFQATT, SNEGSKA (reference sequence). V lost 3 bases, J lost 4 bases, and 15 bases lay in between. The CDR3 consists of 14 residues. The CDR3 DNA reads TGCAGTGCTAGTTGGGGTTTCGAGGTCACTGAAGCTTTCTTT. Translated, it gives CSASWGFEVTEAFF.

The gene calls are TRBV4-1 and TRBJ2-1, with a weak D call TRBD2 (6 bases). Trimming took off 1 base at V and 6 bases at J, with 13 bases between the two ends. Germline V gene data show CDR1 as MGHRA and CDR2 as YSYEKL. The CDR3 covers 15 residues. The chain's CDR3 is CASSQAIAALNEQFF. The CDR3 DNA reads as TGCGCCAGCAGCCAAGCCATAGCGGCCCTCAATGAGCAGTTCTTC.

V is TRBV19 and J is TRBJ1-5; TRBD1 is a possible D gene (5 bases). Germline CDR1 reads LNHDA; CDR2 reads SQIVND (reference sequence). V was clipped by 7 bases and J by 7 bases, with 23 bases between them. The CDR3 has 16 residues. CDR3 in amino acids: CASIKRGDSEAQPQHF. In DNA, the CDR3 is TGTGCCAGTATAAAGAGGGGCGACAGCGAGGCGCAGCCCCAGCATTTT.

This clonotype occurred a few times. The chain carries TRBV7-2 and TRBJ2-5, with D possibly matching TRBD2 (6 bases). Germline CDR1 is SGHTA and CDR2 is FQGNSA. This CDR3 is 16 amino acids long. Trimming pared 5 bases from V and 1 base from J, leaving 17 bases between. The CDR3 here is CASSPPGLYGQETQYF. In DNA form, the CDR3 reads TGTGCCAGCAGCCCTCCGGGACTGTATGGCCAAGAGACCCAGTACTTC.

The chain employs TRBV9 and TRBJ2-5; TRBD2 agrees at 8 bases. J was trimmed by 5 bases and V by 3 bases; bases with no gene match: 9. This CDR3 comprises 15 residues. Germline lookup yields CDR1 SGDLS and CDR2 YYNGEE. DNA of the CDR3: TGTGCCAGCAGCGAGGGGACTAGAAAGGTCGAGACCCAGTACTTC. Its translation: CASSEGTRKVETQYF.

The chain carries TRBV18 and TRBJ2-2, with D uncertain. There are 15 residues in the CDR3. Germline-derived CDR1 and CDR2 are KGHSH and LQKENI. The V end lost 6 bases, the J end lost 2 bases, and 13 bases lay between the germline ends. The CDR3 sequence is CASSYVGYNTGELFF. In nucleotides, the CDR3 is TGTGCCAGCTCCTACGTCGGCTACAACACCGGGGAGCTGTTTTTT.

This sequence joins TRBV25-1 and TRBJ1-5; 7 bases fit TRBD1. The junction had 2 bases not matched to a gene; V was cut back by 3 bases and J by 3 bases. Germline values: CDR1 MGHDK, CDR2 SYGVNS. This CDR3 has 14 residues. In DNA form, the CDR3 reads TGTGCCAGCAGTGAGACAGGGCACAATCAGCCCCAGCATTTT. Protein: CASSETGHNQPQHF.

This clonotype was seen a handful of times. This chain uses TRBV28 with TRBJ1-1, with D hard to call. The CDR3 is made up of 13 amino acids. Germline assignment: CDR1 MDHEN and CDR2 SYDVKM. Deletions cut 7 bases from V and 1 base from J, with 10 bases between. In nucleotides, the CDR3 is TGTGCCAGCACAACGGGAGGGAACACTGAAGCTTTCTTT. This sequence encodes CASTTGGNTEAFF.

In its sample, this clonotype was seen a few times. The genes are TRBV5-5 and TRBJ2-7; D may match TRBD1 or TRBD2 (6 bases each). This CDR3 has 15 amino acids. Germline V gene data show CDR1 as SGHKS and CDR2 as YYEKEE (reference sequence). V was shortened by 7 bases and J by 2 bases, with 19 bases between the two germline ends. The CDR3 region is CASSPRGGITYEQYF. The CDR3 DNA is TGTGCCAGCTCCCCCAGAGGGGGGATAACCTACGAGCAGTACTTC. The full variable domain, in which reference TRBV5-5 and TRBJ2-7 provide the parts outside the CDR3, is DAGVTQSPTHLIKTRGQQVTLRCSPISGHKSVSWYQQVLGQGPQFIFQYYEKEERGRGNFPDRFSARQFPNYSSELNVNALLLGDSALYLCASSPRGGITYEQYFGPGTRLTVT.

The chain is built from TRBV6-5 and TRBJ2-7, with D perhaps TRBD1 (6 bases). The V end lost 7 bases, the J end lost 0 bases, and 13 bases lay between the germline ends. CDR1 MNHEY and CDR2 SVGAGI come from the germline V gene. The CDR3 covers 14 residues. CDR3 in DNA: TGTGCCAGCATGAACCCAGGGGCCTCCTACGAGCAGTACTTC. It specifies CASMNPGASYEQYF.

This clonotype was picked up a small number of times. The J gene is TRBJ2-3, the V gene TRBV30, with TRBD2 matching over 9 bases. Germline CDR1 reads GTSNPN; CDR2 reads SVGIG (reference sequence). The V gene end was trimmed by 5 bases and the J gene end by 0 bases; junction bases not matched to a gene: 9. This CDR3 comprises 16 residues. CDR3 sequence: CAWDSGLAASTDTQYF. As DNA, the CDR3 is TGTGCCTGGGACTCGGGACTAGCAGCTAGCACAGATACGCAGTATTTT.

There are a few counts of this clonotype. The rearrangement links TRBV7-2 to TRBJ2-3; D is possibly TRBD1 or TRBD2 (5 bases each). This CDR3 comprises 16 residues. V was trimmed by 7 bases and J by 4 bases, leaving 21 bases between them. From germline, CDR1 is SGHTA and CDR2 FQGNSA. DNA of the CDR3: TGTGCCAGCACCCCCCCGGGACGTTCCACCGCAGATACGCAGTATTTT. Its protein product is CASTPPGRSTADTQYF.

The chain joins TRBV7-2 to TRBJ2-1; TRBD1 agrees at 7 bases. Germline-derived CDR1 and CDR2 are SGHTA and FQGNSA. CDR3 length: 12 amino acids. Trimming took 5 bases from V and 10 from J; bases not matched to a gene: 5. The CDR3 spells CASSRQGREQFF. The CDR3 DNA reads TGTGCCAGCAGCCGACAGGGAAGAGAGCAGTTCTTC.

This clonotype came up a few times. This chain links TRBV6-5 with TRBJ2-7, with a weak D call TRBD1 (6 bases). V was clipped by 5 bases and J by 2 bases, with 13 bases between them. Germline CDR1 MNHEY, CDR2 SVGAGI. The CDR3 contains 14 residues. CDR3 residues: CASSPRDNAYEQYF. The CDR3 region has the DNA TGTGCCAGCAGTCCCCGGGACAACGCCTACGAGCAGTACTTC.